Each of the 14 T cell receptor beta chains below was sequenced from the same sample in a study of CD8+CD57+ T cells in acquired aplastic anemia. Researchers used genomic DNA as the template to profile TCR beta VDJ and CDR3. TCRdb independently ran MiXCR on the reads; one entry per CDR3 protein. The repertoire has around 250,000 distinct CDR3 sequences, approximately 57% of them found once; the top ten carry 7% to 9%. The sequencing input was sorted CD4+, CD8+, or CD8+CD57+ T cells (not recorded which) from PBMCs. The receptors shown here come from a human donor with severe aplastic anemia or a healthy control (not recorded which).

In this sample, this clonotype turned up many times. The chain couples TRBV5-8 to TRBJ2-7; 8 bases map to TRBD1. This CDR3 spans 16 amino acids. The V segment lost 4 bases and the J segment 1 base; nucleotides outside the gene matches: 10. From germline, CDR1 is SGHTS and CDR2 YDEGEE. As DNA, the CDR3 is TGTGCCAGCAGCCCGACAGGGGCAATATCATCCTACGAGCAGTACTTC. Protein sequence: CASSPTGAISSYEQYF.

The CDR3 nucleotides are TGTGCCAGCAGCTTAGACTTGCGTACGACTGGGTCACCCCTCCACTTT. It specifies CASSLDLRTTGSPLHF. This chain uses TRBV7-2 with TRBJ1-6, with D uncertain. Trimming stripped 1 base from V and 10 bases from J, with 17 bases between. CDR3 length equals 16 residues. Germline lookup yields CDR1 SGHTA and CDR2 FQGNSA.

The CDR3 DNA reads TGTGCCAGCAATGGACAGGGTATCACTGAAGCTTTCTTT. It codes for CASNGQGITEAFF. This chain connects TRBV2 to TRBJ1-1; 8 bases map to TRBD1. J was trimmed by 4 bases and V by 7 bases; bases with no gene match: 5. CDR3 length: 13 amino acids. Germline V gene data show CDR1 as SNHLY and CDR2 as FYNNEI.

The gene calls are TRBV2 and TRBJ2-7; no reliable D call. CDR1 is SNHLY and CDR2 is FYNNEI in the germline V gene. V was pared by 4 bases and J by 6 bases, with 19 bases between. The CDR3 sequence is 15 residues long. This CDR3 is CASSVLDATVGEQYF. The CDR3, as DNA: TGTGCCAGCAGTGTTTTGGACGCCACAGTTGGCGAGCAGTACTTC.

The chain joins TRBV11-2 to TRBJ2-1; TRBD2 agrees at 8 bases. V lost 9 bases to trimming and J lost 9 bases; unmatched junction nucleotides: 16. CDR1 is SGHAT and CDR2 is FQNNGV in the germline V gene. The CDR3 spans 15 residues. This CDR3 is CASSIVFGRAGEQFF. CDR3 bases: TGTGCCAGTAGTATAGTATTCGGGAGGGCCGGTGAGCAGTTCTTC.

The chain joins TRBV10-3 to TRBJ1-1; D uncertain. V dropped 8 bases and J dropped 5 bases, with 15 bases sitting between them. Germline V gene data show CDR1 as ENHRY and CDR2 as SYGVKD. CDR3 length equals 13 residues. The chain's CDR3 is CAIGSEDSTEAFF. The DNA of the CDR3 is TGTGCCATCGGTTCGGAAGATTCTACTGAAGCTTTCTTT.

This clonotype showed up just once. The chain recombines TRBV20-1 with TRBJ1-5; 8 bases map to TRBD1. In germline, CDR1 is DFQATT, CDR2 SNEGSKA (reference sequence). CDR3 size: 16 residues. The V and J ends lost 6 bases and 1 base, in that order; junction bases with no gene match: 11. This CDR3 is CSAGRTGSRSNQPQHF. CDR3 bases: TGCAGTGCCGGAAGGACAGGGAGTCGAAGCAATCAGCCCCAGCATTTT.

This clonotype was observed at least ten times. The chain couples TRBV11-3 to TRBJ1-1, with 8 bases aligning to TRBD1. This CDR3 has 16 residues. Germline V gene lookup returns CDR1 SGHNT and CDR2 YENEEA. V lost 1 base and J lost 2; bases outside the gene matches: 6. This CDR3 is CASSLGGAGGNTEAFF. The CDR3 nucleotides are TGTGCCAGCAGCTTAGGGGGGGCAGGGGGCAACACTGAAGCTTTCTTT.

The chain links TRBV28 to TRBJ2-3; D remains ambiguous. Germline V gene data show CDR1 as MDHEN and CDR2 as SYDVKM. Between the trimmed V and J ends, which lost 6 bases and 8 bases, there was a span of 27 bases. The CDR3 is 17 amino acids. CDR3 bases: TGTGCCAGCAGCCCTGAGACCCTTACCCCATACTTGGGTACGCAGTATTTT. As protein: CASSPETLTPYLGTQYF.

The genes are TRBV2 and TRBJ2-3, with 8 bases aligning to TRBD2. The CDR3 loop spans 15 amino acids. The ends lost 8 bases at V and 0 bases at J; junction bases unmatched: 7. The germline CDR1 and CDR2 sequences are SNHLY and FYNNEI. CDR3 DNA: TGTGCCAGCGGCTCGAGCGGGAGTAGCACAGATACGCAGTATTTT. This translates into CASGSSGSSTDTQYF.

CDR3 nucleotide sequence: TGTGCCTCAAGAGGGACTAGCGGGGGACGGGGAAATGAGCAGTTCTTC. As protein: CASRGTSGGRGNEQFF. The rearrangement joins TRBV3-1 to TRBJ2-1; 14 bases are a match to TRBD2. This CDR3 spans 16 amino acids. Losses at the gene ends were 11 bases for V and 7 bases for J; bases not matched to a gene: 13. Germline-derived CDR1 and CDR2 are LGHDT and YNNKEL (reference sequence).

The CDR3 bases are TGTGCCAGCAGCGCGACAGGGGACACTGATACGCAGTATTTT. Protein sequence: CASSATGDTDTQYF. The chain employs TRBV7-2 and TRBJ2-3; 8 bases are shared with TRBD1. The CDR3 is 14 residues long. Germline V gene data show CDR1 as SGHTA and CDR2 as FQGNSA. Trimming removed 5 bases from V and 6 bases from J; junction bases left unmatched: 7.

The chain has TRBV6-5 and TRBJ1-5; 10 nucleotides match TRBD1. The V gene's germline CDR1 is MNHEY and CDR2 SVGAGI. V dropped 6 bases and J dropped 0; count of bases not matched to a gene: 14. The CDR3 spans 19 residues. CDR3 nucleotides: TGTGCCAGCAGCCGAACCCCTACCGGACAGGGGGGTAGCAATCAGCCCCAGCATTTT. Amino acids: CASSRTPTGQGGSNQPQHF.

A single count supports this clonotype. The rearrangement joins TRBV6-1 to TRBJ2-7; D is undetermined. This CDR3 comprises 12 residues. Germline loops: CDR1 MNHNS, CDR2 SASEGT. The V gene lost 8 bases and the J gene lost 3 bases, with 11 bases spanning the gap. CDR3 DNA: TGTGCCAGCTTGACGGATATCTACGAGCAGTACTTC. It is translated as CASLTDIYEQYF.